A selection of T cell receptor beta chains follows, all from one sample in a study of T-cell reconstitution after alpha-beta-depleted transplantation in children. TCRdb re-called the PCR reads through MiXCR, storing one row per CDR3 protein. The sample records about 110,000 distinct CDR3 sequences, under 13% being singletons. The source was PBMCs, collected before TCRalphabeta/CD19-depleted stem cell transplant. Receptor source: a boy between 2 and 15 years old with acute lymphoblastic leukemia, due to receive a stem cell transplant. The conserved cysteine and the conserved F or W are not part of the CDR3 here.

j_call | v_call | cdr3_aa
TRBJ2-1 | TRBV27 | ASSLYTPVGNEQF
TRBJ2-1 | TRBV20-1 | SARDLGQSSYNEQF
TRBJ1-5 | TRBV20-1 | SARDQPYSNQPQH
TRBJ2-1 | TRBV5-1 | ATGSGGPDEQF
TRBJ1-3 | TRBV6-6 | ASRAEGSTIY
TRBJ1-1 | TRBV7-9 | ASSSGRTEAF
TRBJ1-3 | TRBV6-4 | ASSDSGQVRPYSKFGNTIY
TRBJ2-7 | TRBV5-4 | ASSREVAGPEQY
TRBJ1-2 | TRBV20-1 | SARDVAGSNYGYT
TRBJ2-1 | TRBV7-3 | ASSLKIAGRNEQF
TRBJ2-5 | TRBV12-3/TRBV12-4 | ASSFWSSGSGETQY
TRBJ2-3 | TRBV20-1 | SAPAGDLDTQY
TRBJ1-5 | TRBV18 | ASSHRTDNQPQH
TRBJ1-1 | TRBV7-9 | ASVAVLGLGNPEAF
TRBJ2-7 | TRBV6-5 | ASSYSRRRGSYEQY
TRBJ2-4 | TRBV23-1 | ASKAQMKNIQY
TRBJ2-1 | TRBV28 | ASRKAGGPLNEQF
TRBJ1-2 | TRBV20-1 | SARDMTGYGYT
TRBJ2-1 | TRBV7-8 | ASSLAGTSVHEQF
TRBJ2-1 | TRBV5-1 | ASSLDADRVMRNEQF
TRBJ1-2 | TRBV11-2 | ASSGTGPANYGYT
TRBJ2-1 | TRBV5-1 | ASSSVSYNEQF
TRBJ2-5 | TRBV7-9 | ASVRVRTQETQY
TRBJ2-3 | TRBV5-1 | ASSPDVLATTDTQY
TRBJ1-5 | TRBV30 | AWSGGGQGRQPQH
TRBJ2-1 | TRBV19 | ASSFSGSSGNEQF
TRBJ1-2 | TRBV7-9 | ASSLVDSYGYT
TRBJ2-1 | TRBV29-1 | SVDATFPDSEQF
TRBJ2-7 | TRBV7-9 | ASSSHLYEQY
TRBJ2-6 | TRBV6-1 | ASSAQGGGANVLT
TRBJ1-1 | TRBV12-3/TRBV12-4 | ASSFVTGGQAF
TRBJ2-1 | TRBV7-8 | ASSKNPVSYNEQF
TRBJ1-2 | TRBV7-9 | ASSPQANYGYT
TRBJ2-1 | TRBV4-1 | ASSQVGKRNEQF
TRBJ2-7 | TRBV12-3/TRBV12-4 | ASSRLETAPSYEQY
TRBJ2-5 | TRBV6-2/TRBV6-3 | ASSYGTSAETQY
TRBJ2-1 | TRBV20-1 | SARGRTSGYNEQF
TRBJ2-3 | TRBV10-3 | AISESNRPVDTQY
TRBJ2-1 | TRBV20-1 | SARDIRTSFHEQF
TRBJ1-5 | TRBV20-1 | SATTQTQGRSNQPQH
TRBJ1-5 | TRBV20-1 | SARQGQTQPQH
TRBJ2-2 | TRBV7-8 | ASSRRTFLNTGELF
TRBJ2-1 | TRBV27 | ASSSRSHNEQF
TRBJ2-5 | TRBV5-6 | ASSLVSSQETQY
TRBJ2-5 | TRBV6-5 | ASSSPQGQGSVTQY
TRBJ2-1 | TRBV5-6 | ASSLGPPWGTVFNEQF
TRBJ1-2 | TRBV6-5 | ASSGSNYGYT
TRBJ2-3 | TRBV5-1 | ASSPWTSGSPQY
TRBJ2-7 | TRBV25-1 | ASSERASTKNEQY
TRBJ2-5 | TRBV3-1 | ASSQGTEVTQY
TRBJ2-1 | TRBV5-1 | ASSPPGLSGGNEQF